The clone carrying this T cell receptor beta chain was detected once. These data are taken from a study of technical replicates of blood from four donors. The CDR3 spans 15 residues. Germline values: CDR1 SGHVS, CDR2 FQNEAQ. V trimming: 0 bases; J trimming: 5 bases; junction bases outside the gene matches: 2. Libraries were prepared by immunoSEQ multiplex PCR; TCRdb keeps only in-frame clonotypes and omits some of them. The sample contains about 97,000 clones, approximately 95% of which appear only once. The sequencing input was T cells isolated from PBMCs. V is TRBV7-8 and J is TRBJ1-5, with 9 bases matching TRBD1. This sequence originates from a human donor in good health. CDR3 nucleotide sequence: TGTGCCAGCAGCTTAGCGGGGGACAGGGATCAGCCCCAGCATTTT. Translated: CASSLAGDRDQPQHF.